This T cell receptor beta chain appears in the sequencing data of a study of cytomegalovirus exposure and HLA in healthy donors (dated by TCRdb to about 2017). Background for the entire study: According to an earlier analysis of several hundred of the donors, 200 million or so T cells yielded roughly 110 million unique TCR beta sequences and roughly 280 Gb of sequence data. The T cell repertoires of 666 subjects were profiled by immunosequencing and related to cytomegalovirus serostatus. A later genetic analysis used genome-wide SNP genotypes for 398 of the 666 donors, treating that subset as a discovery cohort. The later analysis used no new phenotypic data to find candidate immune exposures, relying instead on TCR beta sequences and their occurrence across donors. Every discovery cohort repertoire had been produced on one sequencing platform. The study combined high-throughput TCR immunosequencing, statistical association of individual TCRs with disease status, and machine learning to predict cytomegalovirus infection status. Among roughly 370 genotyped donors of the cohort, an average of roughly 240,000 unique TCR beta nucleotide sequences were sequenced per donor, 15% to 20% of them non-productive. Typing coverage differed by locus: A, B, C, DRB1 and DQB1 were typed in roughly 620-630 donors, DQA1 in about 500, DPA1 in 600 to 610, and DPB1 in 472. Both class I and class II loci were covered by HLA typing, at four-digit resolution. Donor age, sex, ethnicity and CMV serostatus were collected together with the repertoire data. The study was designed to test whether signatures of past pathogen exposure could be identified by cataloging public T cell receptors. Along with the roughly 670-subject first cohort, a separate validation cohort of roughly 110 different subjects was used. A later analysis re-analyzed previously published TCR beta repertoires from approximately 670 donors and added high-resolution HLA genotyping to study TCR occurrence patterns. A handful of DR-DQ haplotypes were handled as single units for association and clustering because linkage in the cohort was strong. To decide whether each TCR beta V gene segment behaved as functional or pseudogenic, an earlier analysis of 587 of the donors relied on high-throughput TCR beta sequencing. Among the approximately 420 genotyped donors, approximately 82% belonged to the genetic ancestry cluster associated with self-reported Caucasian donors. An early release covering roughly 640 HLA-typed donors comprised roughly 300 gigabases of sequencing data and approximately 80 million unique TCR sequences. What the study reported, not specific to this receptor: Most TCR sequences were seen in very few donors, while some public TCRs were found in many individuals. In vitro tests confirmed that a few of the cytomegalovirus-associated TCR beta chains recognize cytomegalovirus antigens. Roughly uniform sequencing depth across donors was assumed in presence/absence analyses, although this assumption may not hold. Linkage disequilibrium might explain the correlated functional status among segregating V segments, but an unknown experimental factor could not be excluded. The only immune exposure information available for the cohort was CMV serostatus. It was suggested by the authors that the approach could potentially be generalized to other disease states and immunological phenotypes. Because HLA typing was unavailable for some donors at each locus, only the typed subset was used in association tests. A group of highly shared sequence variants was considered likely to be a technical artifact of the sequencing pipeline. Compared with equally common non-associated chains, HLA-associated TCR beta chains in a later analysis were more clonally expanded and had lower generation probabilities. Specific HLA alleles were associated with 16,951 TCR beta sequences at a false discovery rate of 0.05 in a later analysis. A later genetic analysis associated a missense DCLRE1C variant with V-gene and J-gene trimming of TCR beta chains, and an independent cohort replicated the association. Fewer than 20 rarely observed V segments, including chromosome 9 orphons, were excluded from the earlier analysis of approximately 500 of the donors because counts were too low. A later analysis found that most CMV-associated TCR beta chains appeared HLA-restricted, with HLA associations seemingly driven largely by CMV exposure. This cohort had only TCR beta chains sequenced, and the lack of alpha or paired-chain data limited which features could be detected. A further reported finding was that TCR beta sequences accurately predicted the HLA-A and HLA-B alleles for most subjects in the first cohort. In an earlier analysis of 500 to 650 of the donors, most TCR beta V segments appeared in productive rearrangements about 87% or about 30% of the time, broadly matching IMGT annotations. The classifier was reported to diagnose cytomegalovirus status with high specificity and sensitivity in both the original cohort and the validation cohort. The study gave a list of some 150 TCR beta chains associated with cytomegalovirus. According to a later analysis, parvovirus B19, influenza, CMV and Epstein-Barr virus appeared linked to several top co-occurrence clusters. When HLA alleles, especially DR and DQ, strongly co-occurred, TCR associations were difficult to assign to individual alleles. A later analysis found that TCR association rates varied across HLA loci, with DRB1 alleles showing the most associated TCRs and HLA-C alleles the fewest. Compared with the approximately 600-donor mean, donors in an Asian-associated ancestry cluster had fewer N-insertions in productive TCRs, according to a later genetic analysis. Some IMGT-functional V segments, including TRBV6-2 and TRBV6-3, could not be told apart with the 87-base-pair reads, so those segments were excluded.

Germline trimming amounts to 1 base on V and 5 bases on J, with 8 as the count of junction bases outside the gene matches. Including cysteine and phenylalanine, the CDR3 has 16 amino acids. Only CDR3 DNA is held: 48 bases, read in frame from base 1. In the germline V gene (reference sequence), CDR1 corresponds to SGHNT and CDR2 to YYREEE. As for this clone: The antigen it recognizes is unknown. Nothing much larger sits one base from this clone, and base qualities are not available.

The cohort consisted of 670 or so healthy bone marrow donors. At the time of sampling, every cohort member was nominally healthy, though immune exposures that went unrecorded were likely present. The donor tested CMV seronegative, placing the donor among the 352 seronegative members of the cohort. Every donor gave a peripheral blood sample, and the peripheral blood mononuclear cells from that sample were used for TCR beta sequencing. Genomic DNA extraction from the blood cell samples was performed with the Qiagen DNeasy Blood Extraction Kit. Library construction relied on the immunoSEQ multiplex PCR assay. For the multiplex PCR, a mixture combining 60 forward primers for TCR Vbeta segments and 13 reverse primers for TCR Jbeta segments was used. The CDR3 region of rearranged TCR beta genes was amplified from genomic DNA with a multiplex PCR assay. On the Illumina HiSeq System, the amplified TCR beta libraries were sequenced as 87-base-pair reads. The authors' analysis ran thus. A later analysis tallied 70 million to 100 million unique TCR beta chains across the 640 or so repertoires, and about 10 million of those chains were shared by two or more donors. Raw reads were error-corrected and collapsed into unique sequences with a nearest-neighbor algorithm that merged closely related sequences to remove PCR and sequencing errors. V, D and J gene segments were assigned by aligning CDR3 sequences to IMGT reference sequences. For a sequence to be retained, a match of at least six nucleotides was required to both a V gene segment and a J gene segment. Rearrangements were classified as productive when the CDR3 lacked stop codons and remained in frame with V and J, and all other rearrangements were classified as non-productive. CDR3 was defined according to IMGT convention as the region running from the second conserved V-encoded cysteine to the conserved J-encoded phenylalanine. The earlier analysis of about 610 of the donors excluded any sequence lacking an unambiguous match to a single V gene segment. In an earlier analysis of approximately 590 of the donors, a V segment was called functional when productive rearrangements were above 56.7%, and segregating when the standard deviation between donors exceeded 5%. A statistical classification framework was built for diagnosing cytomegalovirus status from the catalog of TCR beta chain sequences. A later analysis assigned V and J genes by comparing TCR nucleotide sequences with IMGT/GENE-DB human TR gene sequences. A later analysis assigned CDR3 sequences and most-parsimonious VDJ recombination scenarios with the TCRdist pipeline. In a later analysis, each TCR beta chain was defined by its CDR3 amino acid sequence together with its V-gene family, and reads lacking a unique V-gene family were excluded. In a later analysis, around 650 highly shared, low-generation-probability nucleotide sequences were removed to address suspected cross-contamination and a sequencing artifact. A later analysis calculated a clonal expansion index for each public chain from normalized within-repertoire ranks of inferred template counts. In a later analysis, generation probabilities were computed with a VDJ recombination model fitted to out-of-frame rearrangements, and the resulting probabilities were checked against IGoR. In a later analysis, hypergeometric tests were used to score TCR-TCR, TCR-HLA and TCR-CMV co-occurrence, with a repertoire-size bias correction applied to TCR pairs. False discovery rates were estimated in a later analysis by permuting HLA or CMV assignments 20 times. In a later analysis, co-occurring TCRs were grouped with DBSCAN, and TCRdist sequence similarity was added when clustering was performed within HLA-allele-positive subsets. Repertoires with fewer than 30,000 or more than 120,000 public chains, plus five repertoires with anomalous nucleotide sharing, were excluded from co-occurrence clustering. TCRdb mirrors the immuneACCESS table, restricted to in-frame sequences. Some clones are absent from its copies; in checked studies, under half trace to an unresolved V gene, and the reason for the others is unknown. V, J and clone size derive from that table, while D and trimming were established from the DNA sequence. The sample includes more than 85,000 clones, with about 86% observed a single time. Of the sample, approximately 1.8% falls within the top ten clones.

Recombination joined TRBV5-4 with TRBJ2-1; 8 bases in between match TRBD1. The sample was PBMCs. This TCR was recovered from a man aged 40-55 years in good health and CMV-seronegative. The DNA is TGTGCCAGCAGCTTGTACCGGCAGGGGGCGAACAATGAGCAGTTCTTC. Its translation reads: CASSLYRQGANNEQFF.